Below are 23 T cell receptor beta chains sequenced from a single sample in a study of cytomegalovirus exposure and HLA in healthy donors. Method: immunoSEQ multiplex PCR; TCRdb's copy keeps in-frame clones and lacks some. Here the sample spans about 110,000 clones, more than 70% being singletons. Sample: PBMCs. These receptor sequences come from a woman between 18 and 29 years old in good health and CMV-seronegative.

V gene TRBV18 combines with J gene TRBJ2-3; D is perhaps TRBD2 (6 bases). The CDR3 runs 14 residues. V dropped 1 base and J dropped 1 base, with 6 bases sitting between them. Germline CDR1 reads KGHSH; CDR2 reads LQKENI. The CDR3 DNA sequence: TGTGCCAGCTCACCACTAGCGGGCACAGATACGCAGTATTTT. It yields the protein CASSPLAGTDTQYF.

This chain joins TRBV4-3 and TRBJ1-6; D is perhaps TRBD1 (5 bases). Germline V gives CDR1 LGHNA, CDR2 YSLEER. V was clipped by 1 base and J by 7 bases, with 14 bases between them. This CDR3 region has 16 residues. The CDR3 DNA reads TGCGCCAGCAGCCAAGGGAGCCGGGACTCCAATTCACCCCTCCACTTT. Translation: CASSQGSRDSNSPLHF.

This chain joins TRBV25-1 and TRBJ1-5; 7 bases are a match to TRBD1. The ends lost 4 bases at V and 6 bases at J; junction bases unmatched: 6. The CDR3 sequence is 14 residues long. The germline V gene encodes CDR1 MGHDK and CDR2 SYGVNS. The DNA for the CDR3 is TGTGCCAGCAGTGGTCAGGGGGACCGTCAGCCCCAGCATTTT. This sequence encodes CASSGQGDRQPQHF.

The rearrangement uses TRBV14 and TRBJ2-2, with a tentative D call TRBD1 (6 bases). The V end lost 4 bases, the J end lost 0 bases, and 12 bases lay between the germline ends. The CDR3 loop spans 16 amino acids. Germline lookup yields CDR1 SGHDN and CDR2 FVKESK. The DNA for the CDR3 is TGTGCCAGCAGCCTAATCGGGACATCGAACACCGGGGAGCTGTTTTTT. This codes for CASSLIGTSNTGELFF.

This chain uses TRBV28 with TRBJ1-3, with D perhaps matching TRBD1 (5 bases). From germline, CDR1 is MDHEN and CDR2 SYDVKM. The CDR3 is 14 amino acids. The V end lost 7 bases, the J end lost 5 bases, and 15 bases lay between the germline ends. CDR3 sequence reads: CASNQGGYRNTIYF. The CDR3 DNA is TGTGCCAGCAACCAGGGTGGATACAGAAACACCATATATTTT.

The chain employs TRBV7-2 and TRBJ2-7; 11 positions match TRBD1. J lost 7 bases, V lost 0 bases, and 8 bases had no gene match. Germline V lookup: CDR1 SGHTA, CDR2 FQGNSA. This CDR3 has 16 residues. CDR3: CASSLAGQGVGGEQYF. The CDR3 DNA is TGTGCCAGCAGCTTAGCGGGACAGGGGGTTGGGGGGGAGCAGTACTTC.

This clone was picked up one time. The rearrangement links TRBV28 to TRBJ1-1, with D perhaps TRBD1 (5 bases). This CDR3 has 16 amino acids. Trimming shortened V by 2 bases and J by 1 base, and 14 bases separated the two germline ends. Per germline, CDR1 MDHEN and CDR2 SYDVKM. The CDR3 protein is CASSLPPGEGNTEAFF. As DNA, the CDR3 is TGTGCCAGCAGTTTACCTCCGGGGGAGGGGAACACTGAAGCTTTCTTT. Combining the CDR3 with reference TRBV28 and TRBJ1-1 gives the whole variable domain DVKVTQSSRYLVKRTGEKVFLECVQDMDHENMFWYRQDPGLGLRLIYFSYDVKMKEKGDIPEGYSVSREKKERFSLILESASTNQTSMYLCASSLPPGEGNTEAFFGQGTRLTVV.

As DNA, the CDR3 is TGCGCCAGCAGCCAAGATCTACGGGGGGGCCGTGAGGAGACCCAGTACTTC. It specifies CASSQDLRGGREETQYF. The chain couples TRBV4-3 to TRBJ2-5, with 8 bases identical to TRBD2. CDR1 is LGHNA, CDR2 YSLEER, per germline. The CDR3 runs 17 residues. The V segment lost 0 bases and the J segment 5 bases; nucleotides outside the gene matches: 11.

J is TRBJ2-7 and V is TRBV4-2; 8 bases align to TRBD2. CDR3 length: 16 amino acids. The V gene end was trimmed by 0 bases and the J gene end by 4 bases; junction bases not matched to a gene: 8. Germline CDR1 and CDR2: LGHNA and YNFKEQ. The CDR3 spells CASSQDPTSGGYEQYF. DNA for the CDR3: TGTGCCAGCAGCCAAGACCCCACCAGCGGGGGATACGAGCAGTACTTC.

The rearrangement joins TRBV7-3 to TRBJ2-2, with 7 bases matching TRBD1. The V gene end was trimmed by 0 bases and the J gene end by 3 bases; junction bases not matched to a gene: 4. The CDR3 runs to 16 residues. Germline assignment: CDR1 SGHTA and CDR2 FQGTGA. The DNA of the CDR3 is TGTGCCAGCAGCTTAACCGGGACAGCTCACACCGGGGAGCTGTTTTTT. This gives the protein CASSLTGTAHTGELFF.

The chain has TRBV19 and TRBJ1-3; no reliable D call. V lost 4 bases and J 8 bases, leaving 12 bases between the germline ends. Germline V lookup: CDR1 LNHDA, CDR2 SQIVND (reference sequence). CDR3 length: 13 residues. Here the CDR3 reads CASSNGPGDTIYF. The CDR3 DNA follows: TGTGCCAGTAGTAACGGCCCCGGGGACACCATATATTTT.

The CDR3 sequence is CAIKTGLNSPLHF. In DNA, the CDR3 is TGTGCCATCAAAACAGGCCTTAATTCACCCCTCCACTTT. The chain is built from TRBV10-3 and TRBJ1-6, with D possibly matching TRBD1 (5 bases). There are 13 residues in the CDR3. CDR1 ENHRY and CDR2 SYGVKD come from the germline V gene. Trimming took off 7 bases at V and 6 bases at J, with 10 bases between the two ends.

This chain joins TRBV5-1 and TRBJ2-5, with 16 bases lining up with TRBD2. The CDR3 consists of 16 residues. Germline V gene data show CDR1 as SGHRS and CDR2 as YFSETQ. V lost 3 bases to trimming and J lost 5 bases; unmatched junction nucleotides: 4. CDR3 amino acids: CASSSGLAGGVETQYF. The CDR3 DNA is TGCGCCAGCAGCTCGGGACTAGCGGGGGGGGTTGAGACCCAGTACTTC.

The chain is built from TRBV28 and TRBJ2-1, with TRBD2 matching over 11 bases. There are 16 residues in the CDR3. With 3 bases clipped from V and 3 bases from J, the junction kept 4 bases outside the gene matches. Germline values: CDR1 MDHEN, CDR2 SYDVKM. CDR3 coding DNA: TGTGCCAGCAGTTTGGGGACTAGCGGCCACTACAATGAGCAGTTCTTC. The encoded protein is CASSLGTSGHYNEQFF.

CDR3 amino acids: CATSRVLGSTNEKLFF. The CDR3 region has the DNA TGTGCCACCAGCAGAGTCCTCGGGTCTACTAATGAAAAACTGTTTTTT. The rearrangement uses TRBV15 and TRBJ1-4; D not certain. The V end was cut by 1 base, the J end by 2 bases, with 11 bases between. This CDR3 contains 16 residues. Germline V lookup: CDR1 LNHNV, CDR2 YYDKDF (reference sequence).

The CDR3 is CASSEVGSGSSYEQYF. The CDR3 DNA reads TGTGCCAGCAGTGAAGTTGGGAGCGGGAGCTCCTACGAGCAGTACTTC. V usage is TRBV6-1 and J usage is TRBJ2-7, with 8 bases matching TRBD2. Trimming at V came to 1 base and at J to 0 bases, leaving 5 bases not matched to a gene. Germline-derived CDR1 and CDR2 are MNHNS and SASEGT. The CDR3 has 16 amino acids.

The CDR3 spells CASSPRQGAGGYTF. The CDR3 DNA follows: TGTGCCAGCAGCCCGCGACAGGGGGCAGGTGGCTACACCTTC. The J gene is TRBJ1-2, the V gene TRBV5-6, with 10 bases identical to TRBD1. Germline loops: CDR1 SGHDT, CDR2 YYEEEE. CDR3 length: 14 residues. Losses at the gene ends were 4 bases for V and 7 bases for J; bases not matched to a gene: 7. Complete variable domain (other parts from reference TRBV5-6 and TRBJ1-2): DAGVTQSPTHLIKTRGQQVTLRCSPKSGHDTVSWYQQALGQGPQFIFQYYEEEERQRGNFPDRFSGHQFPNYSSELNVNALLLGDSALYLCASSPRQGAGGYTFGSGTRLTVV.

This clone was detected only a few times. The chain couples TRBV9 to TRBJ1-2, with 7 nucleotides matching TRBD1. Germline V lookup: CDR1 SGDLS, CDR2 YYNGEE. Trimming removed 0 bases from V and 3 bases from J; junction bases left unmatched: 5. The CDR3 runs 15 residues. The DNA for the CDR3 is TGTGCCAGCAGCGTAGCTACAGGGGACTACTATGGCTACACCTTC. As protein: CASSVATGDYYGYTF.

V gene TRBV18 combines with J gene TRBJ2-7; 15 nucleotides align to TRBD2. Germline CDR1 is KGHSH and CDR2 is LQKENI. The trim removed 0 bases at V and 7 bases at J, leaving 4 bases unmatched. The CDR3 extends over 16 amino acids. The CDR3 sequence: CASSPPGLAGGFEQYF. The CDR3 DNA sequence: TGTGCCAGCTCACCACCGGGACTAGCGGGAGGTTTTGAGCAGTACTTC.

The CDR3: CASSLGGRTSGQYF. The CDR3 DNA follows: TGTGCCAGCAGTTTAGGGGGTAGGACTAGCGGCCAGTACTTC. The chain combines TRBV28 with TRBJ2-5, with 10 bases matching TRBD2. In germline, CDR1 is MDHEN, CDR2 SYDVKM. The CDR3 totals 14 residues. With 2 bases clipped from V and 10 bases from J, the junction kept 7 bases outside the gene matches.

This chain uses TRBV28 with TRBJ2-1; TRBD2 aligns across 12 bases. The CDR3 is 17 amino acids. With 4 bases clipped from V and 12 bases from J, the junction kept 16 bases outside the gene matches. CDR1 and CDR2 (germline): MDHEN, SYDVKM. The CDR3 DNA follows: TGTGCCAGCAGTTCCCCGAGGGTGCTAGCGGGGGGGCCCCGGCAGTTCTTC. Encoded protein: CASSSPRVLAGGPRQFF.

The chain carries TRBV7-2 and TRBJ2-7, with a tentative D call TRBD2 (5 bases). This CDR3 has 13 residues. Germline values: CDR1 SGHTA, CDR2 FQGNSA. V lost 6 bases and J lost 5, with 14 bases in between. This CDR3 reads CASRLGSSDEQYF. The CDR3 DNA follows: TGTGCCAGCAGACTAGGGTCTTCGGACGAGCAGTACTTC.

This chain connects TRBV27 to TRBJ2-5, with TRBD2 matching over 10 bases. Losses at the gene ends were 4 bases for V and 4 bases for J; bases not matched to a gene: 3. The CDR3 contains 14 residues. Germline CDR1 reads MNHEY; CDR2 reads SMNVEV (reference sequence). Written as DNA, the CDR3 is TGTGCCAGCAGTTGGCTAGCGGGAGCAGAGACCCAGTACTTC. Translated: CASSWLAGAETQYF.